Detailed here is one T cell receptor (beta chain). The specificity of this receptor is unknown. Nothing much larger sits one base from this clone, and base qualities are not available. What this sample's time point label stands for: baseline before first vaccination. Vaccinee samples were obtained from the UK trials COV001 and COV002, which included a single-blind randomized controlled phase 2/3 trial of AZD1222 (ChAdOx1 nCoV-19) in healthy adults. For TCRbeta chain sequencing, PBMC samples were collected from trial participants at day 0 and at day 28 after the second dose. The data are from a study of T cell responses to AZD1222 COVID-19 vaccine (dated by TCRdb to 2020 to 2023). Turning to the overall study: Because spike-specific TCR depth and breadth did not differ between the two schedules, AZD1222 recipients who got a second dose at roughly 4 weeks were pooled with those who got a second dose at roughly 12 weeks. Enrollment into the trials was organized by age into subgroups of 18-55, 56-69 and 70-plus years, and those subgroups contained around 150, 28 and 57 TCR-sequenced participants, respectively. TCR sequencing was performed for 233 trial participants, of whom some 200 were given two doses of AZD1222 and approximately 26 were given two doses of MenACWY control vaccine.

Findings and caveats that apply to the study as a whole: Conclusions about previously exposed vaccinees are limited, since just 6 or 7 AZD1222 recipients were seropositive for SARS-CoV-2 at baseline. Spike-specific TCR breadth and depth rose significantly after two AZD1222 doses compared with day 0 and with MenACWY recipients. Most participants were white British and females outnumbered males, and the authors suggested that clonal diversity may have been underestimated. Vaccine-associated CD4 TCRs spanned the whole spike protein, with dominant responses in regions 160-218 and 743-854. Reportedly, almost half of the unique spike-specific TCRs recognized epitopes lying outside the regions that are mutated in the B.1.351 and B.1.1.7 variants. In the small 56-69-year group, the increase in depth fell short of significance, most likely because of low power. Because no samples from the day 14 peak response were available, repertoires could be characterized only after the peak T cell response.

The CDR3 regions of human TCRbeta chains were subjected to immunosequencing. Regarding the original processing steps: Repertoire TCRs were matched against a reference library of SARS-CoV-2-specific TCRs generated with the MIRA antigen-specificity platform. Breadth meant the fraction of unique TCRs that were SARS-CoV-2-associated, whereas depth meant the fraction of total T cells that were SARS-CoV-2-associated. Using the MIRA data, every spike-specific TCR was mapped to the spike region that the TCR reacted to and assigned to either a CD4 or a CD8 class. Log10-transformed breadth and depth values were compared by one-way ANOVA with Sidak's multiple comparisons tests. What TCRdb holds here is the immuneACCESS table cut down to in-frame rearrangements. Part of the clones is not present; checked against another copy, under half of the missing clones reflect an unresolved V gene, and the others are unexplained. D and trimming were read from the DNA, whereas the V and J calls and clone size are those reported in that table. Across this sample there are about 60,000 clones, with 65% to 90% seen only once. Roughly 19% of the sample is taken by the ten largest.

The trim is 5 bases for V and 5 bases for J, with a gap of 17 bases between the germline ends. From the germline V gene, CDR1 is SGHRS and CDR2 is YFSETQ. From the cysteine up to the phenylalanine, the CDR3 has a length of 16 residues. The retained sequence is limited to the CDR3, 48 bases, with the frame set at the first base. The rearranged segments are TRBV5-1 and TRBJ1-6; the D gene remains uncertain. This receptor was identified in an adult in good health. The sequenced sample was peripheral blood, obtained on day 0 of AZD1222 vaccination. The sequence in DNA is TGCGCCAGCAGTGAGGGAACTCCCCGTGATAATTCACCCCTCCACTTT. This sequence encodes CASSEGTPRDNSPLHF.